A selection of T cell receptor beta chains follows, all from one sample in a study of technical replicates of blood from several donors. Clones were sequenced by immunoSEQ multiplex PCR, and TCRdb holds only the in-frame ones, with some missing. The table has over 70,000 clones, 90% to 95% seen once. The sequenced sample was T cells isolated from PBMCs. The source of these receptors is a human donor in good health. Each CDR3 is given with its conserved first and last residue. The D gene is left open where the match is weak. Clone size is not always given. Where it is, it says once, few, many or a class for expanded clones.

J: TRBJ2-6; size: NA; V: TRBV25-1; D: NA; DNA: TGTGCCAGCACAGGGAACACTGGGGCCAACGTCCTGACTTTC; CDR3: CASTGNTGANVLTF
J: TRBJ1-2; size: NA; V: TRBV5-1; D: TRBD1; DNA: TGCGCCAGCAGCCAGGGACAGGGGAGTTTCTATGGCTACACCTTC; CDR3: CASSQGQGSFYGYTF
J: TRBJ1-1; size: NA; V: TRBV9; D: NA; DNA: TGTGCCAGCAGCTCTACAGGGAGAACTGAAGCTTTCTTT; CDR3: CASSSTGRTEAFF
J: TRBJ2-1; size: NA; V: TRBV6-5; D: NA; DNA: TGTGCCAGCAGTGGACAGGGAGGGTATGAGCAGTTCTTC; CDR3: CASSGQGGYEQFF
J: TRBJ2-3; size: NA; V: TRBV11-3; D: NA; DNA: TGTGCCAGCAGTTTATTGCGGGCGTTAACCACAGATACGCAGTATTTT; CDR3: CASSLLRALTTDTQYF
J: TRBJ2-7; size: once; V: TRBV30; D: TRBD1; DNA: TGTGCCTGGAGCGATTCCGGGACAGGCTACGAGCAGTACTTC; CDR3: CAWSDSGTGYEQYF
J: TRBJ2-3; size: NA; V: TRBV13; D: TRBD2; DNA: TGTGCCAGCAGCTTGGGACTAGCGGGACGGGCAGATACGCAGTATTTT; CDR3: CASSLGLAGRADTQYF
J: TRBJ2-2; size: NA; V: TRBV2; D: NA; DNA: TGTGCCAGCAGAGAACAGGGCCCCGGGGAGCTGTTTTTT; CDR3: CASREQGPGELFF
J: TRBJ2-1; size: NA; V: TRBV14; D: TRBD2; DNA: TGTGCCAGCAGCCAAGTCGCTAGCGGGATTGGTGAGCAGTTCTTC; CDR3: CASSQVASGIGEQFF
J: TRBJ2-1; size: NA; V: TRBV28; D: NA; DNA: TGTGCCAGCAGTTTTCACGGGGGCTACAATGAGCAGTTCTTC; CDR3: CASSFHGGYNEQFF
J: TRBJ1-4; size: NA; V: TRBV19; D: TRBD1; DNA: TGTGCCAGTGGAGACAGGGATGGGACTAATGAAAAACTGTTTTTT; CDR3: CASGDRDGTNEKLFF
J: TRBJ2-7; size: NA; V: TRBV28; D: TRBD1; DNA: TGTGCCAGCAGTACCGGGACAGGGTCCTACGAGCAGTACTTC; CDR3: CASSTGTGSYEQYF
J: TRBJ1-2; size: NA; V: TRBV5-1; D: TRBD1; DNA: TGCGCCAGCAGCACAGACAGGGGGCGCGGGGGCTACACCTTC; CDR3: CASSTDRGRGGYTF
J: TRBJ2-7; size: NA; V: TRBV19; D: NA; DNA: TGTGCCAGTAGTATTTCCAGGTCCCAGCAGTACTTC; CDR3: CASSISRSQQYF
J: TRBJ2-1; size: NA; V: TRBV29-1; D: NA; DNA: TGCAGCGTTGTCGGTGGGCGGGCGATTTACAATGAGCAGTTCTTC; CDR3: CSVVGGRAIYNEQFF
J: TRBJ2-5; size: NA; V: TRBV29-1; D: TRBD1; DNA: TGCAGCACAGGACAGGGGGCTCGAGAGACCCAGTACTTC; CDR3: CSTGQGARETQYF
J: TRBJ1-2; size: few; V: TRBV6-4; D: TRBD1; DNA: TGTGCCAGCAGTGACTCTGACAGGGGGCAGGGCTACACCTTC; CDR3: CASSDSDRGQGYTF
J: TRBJ2-5; size: once; V: TRBV28; D: NA; DNA: TGTGCCAGCAGTTTAGTAGGGCAGGGGGGCCAAGAGACCCAGTACTTC; CDR3: CASSLVGQGGQETQYF
J: TRBJ1-5; size: NA; V: TRBV5-1; D: NA; DNA: TGCGCCAGCAGCTTGCGCGGAACTAGCAATCAGCCCCAGCATTTT; CDR3: CASSLRGTSNQPQHF
J: TRBJ1-1; size: NA; V: TRBV5-1; D: NA; DNA: TGCGCCAGCAGCTTGGTGGGAGGGAACACTGAAGCTTTCTTT; CDR3: CASSLVGGNTEAFF
J: TRBJ2-1; size: NA; V: TRBV9; D: NA; DNA: TGTGCCAGCCAAGTCGACGGAGGCTCCTACAATGAGCAGTTCTTC; CDR3: CASQVDGGSYNEQFF
J: TRBJ2-1; size: NA; V: TRBV30; D: TRBD2; DNA: TGTGCCTGGAGTGTTTCAGCGGGAAGAGGGCGGTTCTTC; CDR3: CAWSVSAGRGRFF
J: TRBJ2-7; size: NA; V: TRBV11-3; D: TRBD1; DNA: TGTGCCAGCAGCGTGGGACAGACGGAACACTCGGTCTTC; CDR3: CASSVGQTEHSVF
J: TRBJ1-2; size: NA; V: TRBV9; D: TRBD1; DNA: TGTGCCAGCAGCGTACTCCCGGGACAGGGGGCGAGTAACTATGGCTACACCTTC; CDR3: CASSVLPGQGASNYGYTF
J: TRBJ2-7; size: NA; V: TRBV28; D: TRBD1; DNA: TGTGCCATTACAGGGGGCGCGCCCTACGAGCAGTACTTC; CDR3: CAITGGAPYEQYF
J: TRBJ2-7; size: NA; V: TRBV15; D: NA; DNA: TGTGCCACCAGCCCCCGGGACACTCACTACGAGCAGTACTTC; CDR3: CATSPRDTHYEQYF
J: TRBJ1-1; size: NA; V: TRBV9; D: NA; DNA: TGTGCCAGCAGCGCCCGGGGGTCTGAAGCTTTCTTT; CDR3: CASSARGSEAFF
J: TRBJ2-3; size: NA; V: TRBV15; D: TRBD2; DNA: TGTGCCACCAGCAGAAATGAACTAGCGGGACAAGATACGCAGTATTTT; CDR3: CATSRNELAGQDTQYF
J: TRBJ2-7; size: once; V: TRBV11-3; D: NA; DNA: TGTGCCAGCAGCTTAGGTCGTGGCACCTACGAGCAGTACTTC; CDR3: CASSLGRGTYEQYF
J: TRBJ2-5; size: NA; V: TRBV5-4; D: NA; DNA: TGTGCCAGCAGCGGGAGCGGGGAGACCCAGTACTTC; CDR3: CASSGSGETQYF
J: TRBJ2-5; size: NA; V: TRBV4-1; D: TRBD2; DNA: TGCGCCAGCAGCCAAGGCAGCGGGAGGGCCCAAGAGACCCAGTACTTC; CDR3: CASSQGSGRAQETQYF
J: TRBJ2-7; size: NA; V: TRBV10-2; D: NA; DNA: TGCGCCAGCAGTGACGACAGCTCCTACGAGCAGTACTTC; CDR3: CASSDDSSYEQYF
J: TRBJ2-4; size: NA; V: TRBV11-2; D: NA; DNA: TGTGCCAGCAGCACGAGGAACATTCAGTACTTC; CDR3: CASSTRNIQYF
J: TRBJ2-2; size: NA; V: TRBV6-1; D: NA; DNA: TGTGCCAGCAGTAGCAGGCCCGGGGAGCTGTTTTTT; CDR3: CASSSRPGELFF
J: TRBJ2-7; size: NA; V: TRBV27; D: TRBD1; DNA: TGTGCCAGCAGGTCGGGACAGGGAAATTCGTACGAGCAGTACTTC; CDR3: CASRSGQGNSYEQYF
J: TRBJ2-5; size: NA; V: TRBV10-3; D: TRBD1; DNA: TGTGCCATCACACGTGGACAGGGTCAAGAGACCCAGTACTTC; CDR3: CAITRGQGQETQYF
J: TRBJ1-2; size: NA; V: TRBV11-1; D: TRBD1; DNA: TGTGCCAGCAGCCGTTTGGGACAGGGGAACTATGGCTACACCTTC; CDR3: CASSRLGQGNYGYTF
J: TRBJ2-1; size: NA; V: TRBV4-2; D: TRBD2; DNA: TGTGCCAGCAGCCAAGATGCACTAGCGGGAGTCAATGAGCAGTTCTTC; CDR3: CASSQDALAGVNEQFF
J: TRBJ2-7; size: NA; V: TRBV6-1; D: TRBD1; DNA: TGTGCCAGCAGTGAAACAGGGGCCTACGAGCAGTACTTC; CDR3: CASSETGAYEQYF
J: TRBJ2-3; size: once; V: TRBV10-3; D: NA; DNA: TGTGCCATCAGTCCGAGGATGACAGATACGCAGTATTTT; CDR3: CAISPRMTDTQYF
J: TRBJ2-3; size: NA; V: TRBV2; D: TRBD2; DNA: TGTGCCAGCAGTGGATCTAGCGGGATCACAGATACGCAGTATTTT; CDR3: CASSGSSGITDTQYF